Below, 2 T cell receptor beta chains from the same sample are listed, as sequenced in a study of PD-L1 blockade in urothelial cancer. Profiled with immunoSEQ multiplex PCR; TCRdb holds only in-frame clones, not every one. Among tens of thousands of clones, about 87% were seen once, and the ten largest hold less than 2%. The specimen was PBMCs, collected around atezolizumab (anti-PD-L1) treatment. These receptors were taken from a man in his fifties or sixties with urothelial cancer.

This sequence joins TRBV18 and TRBJ2-1; 11 bases are shared with TRBD1. This CDR3 region has 14 residues. The J segment lost 8 bases and the V segment lost 6 bases, leaving 6 bases of the junction unmatched. Germline V gene data show CDR1 as KGHSH and CDR2 as LQKENI. This chain's CDR3 is CASSLGQGAHEQFF. The CDR3 region has the DNA TGTGCCAGCTCTCTCGGACAGGGGGCACATGAGCAGTTCTTC.

This sequence joins TRBV6-6 and TRBJ1-4; 7 bases map to TRBD1. The ends lost 10 bases at V and 6 bases at J; junction bases unmatched: 17. CDR1 and CDR2 (germline): MNHNY, SVGAGI (reference sequence). The CDR3 has 16 amino acids. CDR3 DNA sequence: TGTGCCATCCGGTCAGGGAAGGGGGCAGGGGATGAAAAACTGTTTTTT. Amino acids: CAIRSGKGAGDEKLFF.